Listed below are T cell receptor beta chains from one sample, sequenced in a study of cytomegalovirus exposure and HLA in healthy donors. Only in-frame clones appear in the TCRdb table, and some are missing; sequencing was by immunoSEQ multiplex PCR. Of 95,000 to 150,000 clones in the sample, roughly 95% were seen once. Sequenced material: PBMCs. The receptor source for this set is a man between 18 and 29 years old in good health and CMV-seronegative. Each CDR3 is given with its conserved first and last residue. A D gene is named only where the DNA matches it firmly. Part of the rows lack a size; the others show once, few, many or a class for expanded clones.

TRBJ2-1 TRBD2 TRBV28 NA CASSYGTSGGRQYNEQFF TGTGCCAGCAGTTACGGGACTAGCGGGGGCCGACAGTACAATGAGCAGTTCTTC
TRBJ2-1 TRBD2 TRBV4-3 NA CASSYGGAARHEQFF TGCGCCAGCAGTTACGGGGGGGCCGCCCGCCATGAGCAGTTCTTC
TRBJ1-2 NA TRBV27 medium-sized CASSLSAGTDGYTF TGTGCCAGCAGTTTATCGGCGGGTACAGATGGCTACACCTTC
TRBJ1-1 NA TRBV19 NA CASRIGGTEAFF TGTGCCAGTAGGATAGGCGGGACTGAAGCTTTCTTT
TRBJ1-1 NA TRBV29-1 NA CSVGTQGWTEAFF TGCAGCGTTGGGACCCAGGGGTGGACTGAAGCTTTCTTT
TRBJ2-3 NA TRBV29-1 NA CSVDNPNTQYF TGCAGCGTTGATAATCCTAACACGCAGTATTTT
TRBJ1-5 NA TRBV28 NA CASSLDSYSNQPQHF TGTGCCAGCAGTTTAGACAGTTATAGCAATCAGCCCCAGCATTTT
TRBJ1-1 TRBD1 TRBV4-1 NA CASSQEEVQGRAFF TGCGCCAGCAGCCAAGAGGAGGTACAGGGGCGGGCTTTCTTT
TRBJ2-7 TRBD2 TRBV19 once CASSGAGGSQSSYEQYF TGTGCCAGTAGTGGAGCGGGAGGGTCCCAAAGCTCCTACGAGCAGTACTTC
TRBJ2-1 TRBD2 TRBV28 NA CASSVLAGDSNEQFF TGTGCCAGCAGCGTACTAGCGGGAGACTCCAATGAGCAGTTCTTC
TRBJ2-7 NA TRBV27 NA CASSLGQSSYEQYF TGTGCCAGCAGTTTAGGGCAGAGCTCCTACGAGCAGTACTTC
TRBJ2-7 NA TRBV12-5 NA CASGLEQGSYEQYF TGTGCTAGTGGTTTGGAACAGGGAAGCTACGAGCAGTACTTC
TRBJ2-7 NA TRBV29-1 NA CSVEAPGFPYEQYF TGCAGCGTTGAAGCGCCAGGTTTTCCCTACGAGCAGTACTTC
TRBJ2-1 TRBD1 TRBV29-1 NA CSGDRGMNEQFF TGCAGCGGGGACAGGGGAATGAATGAGCAGTTCTTC
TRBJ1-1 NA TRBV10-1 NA CASSAGVLMNTEAFF TGCGCCAGCAGTGCAGGGGTGCTCATGAACACTGAAGCTTTCTTT
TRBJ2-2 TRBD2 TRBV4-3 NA CASSQGVWTSTGELFF TGCGCCAGCAGCCAAGGAGTCTGGACTAGCACCGGGGAGCTGTTTTTT
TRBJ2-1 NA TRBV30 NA CAWSDSSYNEQFF TGTGCCTGGAGTGACAGCTCCTACAATGAGCAGTTCTTC
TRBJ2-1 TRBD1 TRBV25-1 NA CASSGDRGTKYNEQFF TGTGCCAGCAGTGGGGACAGGGGGACCAAATACAATGAGCAGTTCTTC